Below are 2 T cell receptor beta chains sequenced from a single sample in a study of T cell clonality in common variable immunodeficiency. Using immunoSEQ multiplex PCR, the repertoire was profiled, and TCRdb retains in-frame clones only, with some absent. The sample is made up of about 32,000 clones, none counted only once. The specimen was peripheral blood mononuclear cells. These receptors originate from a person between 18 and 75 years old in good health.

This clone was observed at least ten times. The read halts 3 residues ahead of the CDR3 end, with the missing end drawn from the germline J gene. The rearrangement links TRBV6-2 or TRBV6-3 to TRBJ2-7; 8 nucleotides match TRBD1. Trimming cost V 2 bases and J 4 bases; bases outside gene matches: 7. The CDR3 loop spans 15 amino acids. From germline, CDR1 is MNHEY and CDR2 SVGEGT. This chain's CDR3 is CASSYGAGGLYEQYF. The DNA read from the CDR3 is TGTGCCAGCAGTTACGGGGCAGGGGGCCTGTACGAG.

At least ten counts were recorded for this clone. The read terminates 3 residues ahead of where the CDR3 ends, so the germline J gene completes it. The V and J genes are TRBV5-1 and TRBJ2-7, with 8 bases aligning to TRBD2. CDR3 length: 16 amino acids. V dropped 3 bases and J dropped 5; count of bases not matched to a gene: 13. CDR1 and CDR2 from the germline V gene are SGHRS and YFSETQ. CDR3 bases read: TGCGCCAGCAGCTGGTCCGGAGCGGGAGTTGGGAACGAG. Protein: CASSWSGAGVGNE. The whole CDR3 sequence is CASSWSGAGVGNEQYF.